This TCR beta chain was obtained from a study of cytomegalovirus exposure and HLA in healthy donors. Study results and limitations: Most TCR sequences showed up rarely, but some public TCRs showed up in many donors.

TCRdb's copy holds only in-frame clones and misses some; the assay was immunoSEQ multiplex PCR. This sample has approximately 140,000 clones, with around 90% found just once. Trimming stripped 2 bases from V and 4 bases from J, with 9 bases between. CDR3 length equals 14 residues. The germline V gene has CDR1 MDHEN and CDR2 SYDVKM. A remark on this clone: Antigen unknown.

This chain joins TRBV28 and TRBJ1-5, with D perhaps matching TRBD1 (5 bases). Sequenced input: PBMCs. The receptor was derived from a man aged 18 to 35 in good health and CMV-seropositive. As DNA, the CDR3 is TGTGCCAGCAGTTTAACGGGACTGAATCAGCCCCAGCATTTT. It translates to CASSLTGLNQPQHF.